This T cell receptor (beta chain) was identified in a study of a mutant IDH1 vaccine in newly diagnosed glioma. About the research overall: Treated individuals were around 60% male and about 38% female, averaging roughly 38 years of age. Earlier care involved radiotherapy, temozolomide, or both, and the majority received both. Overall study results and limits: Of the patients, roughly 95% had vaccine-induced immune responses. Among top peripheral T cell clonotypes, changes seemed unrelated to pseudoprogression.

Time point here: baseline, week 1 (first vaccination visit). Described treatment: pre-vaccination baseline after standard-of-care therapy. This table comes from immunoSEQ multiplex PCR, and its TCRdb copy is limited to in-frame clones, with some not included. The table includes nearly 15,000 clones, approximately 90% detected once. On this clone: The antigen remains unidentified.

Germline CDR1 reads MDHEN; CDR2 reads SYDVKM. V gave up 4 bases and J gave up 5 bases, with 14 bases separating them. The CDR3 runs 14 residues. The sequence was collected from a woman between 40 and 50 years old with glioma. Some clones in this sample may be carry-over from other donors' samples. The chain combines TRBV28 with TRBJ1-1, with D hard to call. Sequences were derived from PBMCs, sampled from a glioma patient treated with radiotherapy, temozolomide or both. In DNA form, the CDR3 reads TGTGCCAGCAGTTCCTCCGCGGATGTGACTGAAGCTTTCTTT. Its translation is CASSSSADVTEAFF.